One sample yielded the 29 T cell receptor beta chains listed below, sequenced in a study of T cell repertoires in cytomegalovirus infection (dated by TCRdb to between 2019 and 2020). Sequenced using an Illumina HiSeq 1500. TCRdb reworked the public reads: Q25 trimming with fastp, MiXCR clone assembly, productive beta chains retained. Each CDR3 protein gets just one entry, which takes the most common genes and DNA from the rows behind it. The sample table lists 200,000 to 300,000 distinct CDR3 sequences, approximately 8.3% of them with a count of one. Roughly 16% of the sample comes from the top ten. The sample consisted of PBMCs. These receptors came from a human donor in good health (CMV status not recorded). Some clones in this sample may be carry-over from other donors' samples.

The rearrangement links TRBV7-2 to TRBJ1-4; TRBD1 is a possible D gene (6 bases). CDR3 length: 15 amino acids. V was clipped by 5 bases and J by 10 bases, with 20 bases between them. CDR1 SGHTA and CDR2 FQGNSA come from the germline V gene. CDR3: CASSTPGAQSGKLFF. CDR3 in DNA: TGTGCCAGCAGCACTCCAGGGGCCCAATCGGGAAAACTGTTTTTT.

This clonotype appeared many times. The V and J genes are TRBV11-1 and TRBJ1-2; no definite D call. In germline, CDR1 is SGHAT, CDR2 FQDESV (reference sequence). This CDR3 spans 14 amino acids. The V gene lost 7 bases and the J gene lost 4 bases, with 16 bases spanning the gap. CDR3 DNA: TGTGCCAGCACCACGGGCCCCTCAAGCTATGGCTACACCTTC. This encodes CASTTGPSSYGYTF. Full variable domain (rest looked up from reference TRBV11-1 and TRBJ1-2): EAEVAQSPRYKITEKSQAVAFWCDPISGHATLYWYRQILGQGPELLVQFQDESVVDDSQLPKDRFSAERLKGVDSTLKIQPAELGDSAMYLCASTTGPSSYGYTFGSGTRLTVV.

This clonotype was seen at least ten times. The chain's CDR3 is CASSFDGSLREQYF. DNA of the CDR3: TGTGCCAGCAGTTTCGACGGGAGTCTCCGCGAGCAGTACTTC. This sequence joins TRBV12-3 or TRBV12-4 and TRBJ2-7, with D possibly TRBD2 on 6 matching bases. Deletions cut 3 bases from V and 6 bases from J, with 15 bases between. The CDR3 extends over 14 amino acids.

This clonotype was detected many times. The chain couples TRBV7-2 to TRBJ2-3, with TRBD2 as a possible D gene (5 bases). The CDR3 contains 12 residues. Germline V CDR1 and CDR2: SGHTA, FQGNSA. V was clipped by 5 bases and J by 6 bases, with 9 bases between them. CDR3: CASSPQRDTQYF. The CDR3, as DNA: TGTGCCAGCAGCCCTCAGCGGGATACGCAGTATTTT.

This clonotype was picked up many times. V gene TRBV6-2 or TRBV6-3 combines with J gene TRBJ1-5; no definite D call. V was shortened by 2 bases and J by 6 bases, with 14 bases between the two germline ends. Germline values: CDR1 MNHEY, CDR2 SVGEGT. The CDR3 is 15 residues long. CDR3 amino acids: CASSYATPLGQPQHF. Here the CDR3 DNA reads TGTGCCAGCAGTTACGCGACACCCCTGGGTCAGCCCCAGCATTTT.

V gene TRBV15 combines with J gene TRBJ2-2; tentative D call: TRBD1 (6 bases). Deletions cut 6 bases from V and 1 base from J, with 9 bases between. The CDR3 consists of 14 residues. The V gene's germline CDR1 is LNHNV and CDR2 YYDKDF (reference sequence). As DNA, the CDR3 is TGTGCCACCAGTGGACAGCGGAACACCGGGGAGCTGTTTTTT. Its translation: CATSGQRNTGELFF.

This clonotype was counted ten times or more. The chain combines TRBV19 with TRBJ1-5; D may be TRBD1 (6 bases). The V gene's germline CDR1 is LNHDA and CDR2 SQIVND (reference sequence). V dropped 3 bases and J dropped 7 bases, with 13 bases sitting between them. The CDR3 runs 14 residues. The CDR3 DNA is TGTGCCAGTAGTATTCAGGGCAGGGGCCAGCCCCAGCATTTT. Its translation is CASSIQGRGQPQHF.

This clonotype has a count of ten or more. The rearrangement links TRBV7-2 to TRBJ2-5; 9 positions match TRBD2. With 2 bases clipped from V and 4 bases from J, the junction kept 5 bases outside the gene matches. The CDR3 loop spans 15 amino acids. Looked up from germline, CDR1 is SGHTA and CDR2 is FQGNSA. In DNA form, the CDR3 reads TGTGCCAGCAGCTTAAAAGGGCGGGGGGGAGAGACCCAGTACTTC. As protein: CASSLKGRGGETQYF.

The table lists this clonotype with many counts. V is TRBV6-6 and J is TRBJ1-2, with D possibly matching TRBD1 (5 bases). Trimming took 0 bases from V and 6 from J, leaving 11 bases between them. The germline gives CDR1 MNHNY, CDR2 SVGAGI (reference sequence). The CDR3 contains 14 residues. CDR3 protein: CASSYSSRVDGYTF. CDR3 bases: TGTGCCAGCAGTTACTCGAGCAGGGTTGATGGCTACACCTTC.

This clonotype showed up just a few times. The chain recombines TRBV20-1 with TRBJ2-1; tentatively, D is TRBD1 or TRBD2 (5 bases each). This CDR3 contains 12 residues. Trimming cost V 5 bases and J 15 bases, with 20 bases left between them. CDR1 is DFQATT and CDR2 is SNEGSKA in the germline V gene (reference sequence). CDR3 in DNA: TGCAGTGCTTCCCGGCCGGGACGCAGAACGTTCTTC. Translation gives CSASRPGRRTFF.

CDR3 sequence: CASSGGPTGNQPQHF. The DNA for the CDR3 is TGCGCCAGCAGCGGGGGACCCACGGGTAATCAGCCCCAGCATTTT. V usage is TRBV5-1 and J usage is TRBJ1-5, with D perhaps matching TRBD1 (5 bases). Germline CDR1 SGHRS, CDR2 YFSETQ. With 4 bases removed from V and 4 bases from J, the gap between germline ends came to 15 bases. The length of the CDR3 is 15 residues.

Sample share makes this clonotype medium-sized (0.01 to 0.1%). This chain joins TRBV25-1 and TRBJ2-1, with 11 bases aligning to TRBD2. The CDR3 runs 16 residues. Germline values: CDR1 MGHDK, CDR2 SYGVNS. V gave up 9 bases and J gave up 0 bases; unmatched junction bases: 7. The DNA of the CDR3 is TGTGCCAGTGAACCTAGCGGGGGGATCTCCTACAATGAGCAGTTCTTC. The encoded protein is CASEPSGGISYNEQFF.

This clonotype has ten or more counts. The J gene is TRBJ1-2, the V gene TRBV6-5; D gene ambiguous. The CDR3 extends over 14 amino acids. The germline V gene has CDR1 MNHEY and CDR2 SVGAGI. V was pared by 0 bases and J by 4 bases, with 9 bases between. CDR3 sequence: CASSYSQAPYGYTF. Written as DNA, the CDR3 is TGTGCCAGCAGTTACTCGCAGGCGCCCTATGGCTACACCTTC.

The table lists this clonotype with a few counts. The chain recombines TRBV7-8 with TRBJ2-1; TRBD1 agrees at 8 bases. Germline loops: CDR1 SGHVS, CDR2 FQNEAQ. V shed 4 bases and J 8 bases; nucleotides not matched to a gene: 7. The length of the CDR3 is 14 residues. The CDR3 DNA sequence: TGTGCCAGCAGCTCCGGACAGGGAAAGGATGAGCAGTTCTTC. This codes for CASSSGQGKDEQFF.

This clonotype was counted many times. The chain has TRBV7-6 and TRBJ2-7, with D maybe TRBD2 (6 bases). CDR3 length: 14 amino acids. Germline CDR1 reads SGHVS; CDR2 reads FNYEAQ. V was shortened by 4 bases and J by 5 bases, with 15 bases between the two germline ends. CDR3 bases: TGTGCCAGCAGCTCTCTAGGGCTAGCGCACGAGCAGTACTTC. Translating it yields CASSSLGLAHEQYF.

This clonotype was observed a handful of times. The chain carries TRBV7-6 and TRBJ1-2, with 9 bases lining up with TRBD1. The CDR3 extends over 15 amino acids. Trimming cost V 5 bases and J 3 bases; bases outside gene matches: 7. The V gene's germline CDR1 is SGHVS and CDR2 FNYEAQ. The CDR3 loop is CASSEGQGKHYGYTF. CDR3 in DNA: TGTGCCAGCAGCGAAGGACAGGGGAAACACTATGGCTACACCTTC.

In its sample, this clonotype was seen many times. This chain joins TRBV28 and TRBJ1-5, with TRBD1 as a possible D gene (6 bases). The length of the CDR3 is 15 residues. Germline CDR1 and CDR2: MDHEN and SYDVKM. The V and J ends lost 4 bases and 3 bases respectively, with 13 bases between them. CDR3 bases: TGTGCCAGCAGTTATGGGGGGGCCACCAATCAGCCCCAGCATTTT. This gives the protein CASSYGGATNQPQHF.

Ten or more counts support this clonotype. The V and J genes are TRBV7-9 and TRBJ1-6; D remains ambiguous. Germline CDR1 SEHNR, CDR2 FQNEAQ (reference sequence). V was shortened by 1 base and J by 6 bases, with 22 bases between the two germline ends. This CDR3 spans 19 amino acids. The CDR3 sequence: CASSLDRAGRNGVNSPLHF. CDR3 DNA sequence: TGTGCCAGCAGCTTAGATCGGGCCGGGAGGAATGGGGTTAATTCACCCCTCCACTTT. The variable domain in full, with the rest retrieved from reference TRBV7-9 and TRBJ1-6, is DTGVSQNPRHKITKRGQNVTFRCDPISEHNRLYWYRQTLGQGPEFLTYFQNEAQLEKSRLLSDRFSAERPKGSFSTLEIQRTEQGDSAMYLCASSLDRAGRNGVNSPLHFGNGTRLTVT.

V usage is TRBV2 and J usage is TRBJ1-5, with 7 bases fitting TRBD1. The germline V gene encodes CDR1 SNHLY and CDR2 FYNNEI. J was trimmed by 3 bases and V by 7 bases; bases with no gene match: 9. The CDR3 has 15 amino acids. CDR3 protein: CASNRQTGTNQPQHF. DNA for the CDR3: TGTGCCAGCAACCGTCAGACAGGGACCAATCAGCCCCAGCATTTT.

The chain recombines TRBV27 with TRBJ1-2; 7 nucleotides match TRBD1. CDR3 length: 14 residues. V was clipped by 2 bases and J by 3 bases; unmatched bases: 3. CDR1 MNHEY and CDR2 SMNVEV come from the germline V gene (reference sequence). The DNA for the CDR3 is TGTGCCAGCAGTTTAAAGGGACAGCACTATGGCTACACCTTC. This sequence encodes CASSLKGQHYGYTF.

This clonotype was seen a handful of times. V is TRBV24-1 and J is TRBJ2-2; 9 positions match TRBD1. The CDR3 loop spans 17 amino acids. Per the germline V gene, CDR1 is KGHDR and CDR2 is SFDVKD. Trimming took 2 bases from V and 7 from J; bases not matched to a gene: 10. The DNA of the CDR3 is TGTGCCACCAGTGATTCGGGACAGGGAAGGGGTCTCGGGGAGCTGTTTTTT. This gives the protein CATSDSGQGRGLGELFF.

This clonotype has more than one count but fewer than ten. J is TRBJ2-7 and V is TRBV7-9; D is possibly TRBD2 (6 bases). The germline CDR1 and CDR2 sequences are SEHNR and FQNEAQ (reference sequence). V was clipped by 4 bases and J by 6 bases, with 16 bases between them. The CDR3 has 14 amino acids. The CDR3: CASSYSGTLSEQYF. The DNA for the CDR3 is TGTGCCAGCAGCTATTCCGGGACTTTATCCGAGCAGTACTTC.

This clonotype was found many times. This chain links TRBV7-2 with TRBJ1-2; TRBD1 might be the D (6 bases). The germline CDR1 and CDR2 sequences are SGHTA and FQGNSA. V shed 1 base and J shed 7 bases, with 13 bases lying between them. This CDR3 has 14 residues. CDR3 region: CASSLDQGLGGYTF. As DNA, the CDR3 is TGTGCCAGCAGCTTAGACCAGGGGTTGGGTGGCTACACCTTC.

This clonotype was picked up a small number of times. The CDR3 coding sequence is TGTGCCAGCTGGGGACTGATGAACACTGAAGCTTTCTTT. Residues: CASWGLMNTEAFF. V is TRBV6-6 and J is TRBJ1-1; D might be TRBD1 (5 bases). Germline V gene data show CDR1 as MNHNY and CDR2 as SVGAGI (reference sequence). Trimming removed 8 bases from V and 0 bases from J, with 10 bases in between. CDR3 length equals 13 residues.

This clonotype was recorded many times. V gene TRBV12-3 or TRBV12-4 combines with J gene TRBJ1-2; 9 bases line up with TRBD1. With V trimmed by 4 bases and J by 7 bases, 4 bases remained unmatched. The CDR3 length is 13 residues. CDR3 coding DNA: TGTGCCAGCAGTTCCCGGGACAGGGTTGGCTACACCTTC. This codes for CASSSRDRVGYTF.

In this sample, this clonotype turned up many times. Compared with germline, one end of the junction differs, possibly owing to a read error. The genes are TRBV27 and TRBJ1-2; D call uncertain. The CDR3 extends over 12 amino acids. Germline CDR1 and CDR2: MNHEY and SMNVEV (reference sequence). CDR3 nucleotides: TGTGCCAGCAGCTTATCCGGCTATGGCTACACCTTC. This codes for CASSLSGYGYTF.

This clonotype was seen a few times. The chain employs TRBV20-1 and TRBJ2-7, with 7 bases identical to TRBD2. V was clipped by 5 bases and J by 5 bases; unmatched bases: 21. The V gene's germline CDR1 is DFQATT and CDR2 SNEGSKA (reference sequence). The CDR3 is made up of 17 amino acids. In nucleotides, the CDR3 is TGCAGTGCTCAGGGACCTCGGGGGAGGGCCTCGGTGGACGAGCAGTACTTC. Protein product: CSAQGPRGRASVDEQYF.

A note on this clonotype: This may arise from a read error, as a much more abundant clone is one base away. This chain links TRBV19 with TRBJ1-6; TRBD1 agrees at 10 bases. Germline V gene lookup returns CDR1 LNHDA and CDR2 SQIVND (reference sequence). The CDR3 is 15 residues long. V lost 6 bases and J lost 7; bases outside the gene matches: 6. This CDR3 is CASRITGQGNSPLHF. The CDR3 bases are TGTGCCAGTAGAATTACGGGACAGGGGAATTCACCCCTCCACTTT. The variable domain in full, completed from reference TRBV19 and TRBJ1-6, reads DGGITQSPKYLFRKEGQNVTLSCEQNLNHDAMYWYRQDPGQGLRLIYYSQIVNDFQKGDIAEGYSVSREKKESFPLTVTSAQKNPTAFYLCASRITGQGNSPLHFGNGTRLTVT.

This clonotype was detected many times. The chain carries TRBV2 and TRBJ2-3; TRBD1 matches at 7 bases. With V trimmed by 5 bases and J by 2 bases, 7 bases remained unmatched. CDR1 and CDR2 (germline): SNHLY, FYNNEI. This CDR3 has 15 amino acids. CDR3 loop: CASSSQGVITDTQYF. The CDR3 DNA is TGTGCCAGCAGTTCGCAGGGGGTGATCACAGATACGCAGTATTTT.